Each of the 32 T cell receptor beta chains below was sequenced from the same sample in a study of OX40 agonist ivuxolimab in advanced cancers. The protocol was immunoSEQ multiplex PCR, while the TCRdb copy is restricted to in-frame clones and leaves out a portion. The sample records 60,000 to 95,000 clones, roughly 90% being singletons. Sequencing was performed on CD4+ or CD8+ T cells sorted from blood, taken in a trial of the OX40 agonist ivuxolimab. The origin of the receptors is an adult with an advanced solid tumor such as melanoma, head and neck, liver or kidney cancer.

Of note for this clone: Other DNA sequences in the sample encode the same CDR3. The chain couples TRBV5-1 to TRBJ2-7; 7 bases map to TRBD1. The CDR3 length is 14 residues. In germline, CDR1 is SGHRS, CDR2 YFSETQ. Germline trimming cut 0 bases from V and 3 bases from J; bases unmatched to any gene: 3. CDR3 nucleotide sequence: TGCGCCAGCAGCTTGGGACAGGGAAGCTACGAGCAGTACTTC. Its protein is CASSLGQGSYEQYF. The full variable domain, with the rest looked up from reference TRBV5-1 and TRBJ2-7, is KAGVTQTPRYLIKTRGQQVTLSCSPISGHRSVSWYQQTPGQGLQFLFEYFSETQRNKGNFPGRFSGRQFSNSRSEMNVSTLELGDSALYLCASSLGQGSYEQYFGPGTRLTVT.

The chain's CDR3 is CSSHGGEETQYF. CDR3 nucleotide sequence: TGCAGCTCCCACGGGGGGGAAGAGACCCAGTACTTC. V is TRBV29-1 and J is TRBJ2-5, with 8 bases that match TRBD2. CDR3 size: 12 residues. Trimming at V came to 8 bases and at J to 3 bases, leaving 5 bases not matched to a gene. CDR1 is SQVTM and CDR2 is ANQGSEA in the germline V gene.

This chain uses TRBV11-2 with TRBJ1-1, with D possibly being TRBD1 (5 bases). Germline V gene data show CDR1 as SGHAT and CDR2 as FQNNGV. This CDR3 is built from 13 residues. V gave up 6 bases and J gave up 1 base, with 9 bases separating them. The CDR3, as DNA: TGTGCCAGCAGGGTGGGGGGGAACACTGAAGCTTTCTTT. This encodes CASRVGGNTEAFF.

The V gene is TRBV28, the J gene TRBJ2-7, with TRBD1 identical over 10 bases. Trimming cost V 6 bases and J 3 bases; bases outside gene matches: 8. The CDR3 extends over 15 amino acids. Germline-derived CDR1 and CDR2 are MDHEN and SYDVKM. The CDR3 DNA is TGTGCCAGCAGCACCAGGGACAGGGGATTCTACGAGCAGTACTTC. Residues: CASSTRDRGFYEQYF.

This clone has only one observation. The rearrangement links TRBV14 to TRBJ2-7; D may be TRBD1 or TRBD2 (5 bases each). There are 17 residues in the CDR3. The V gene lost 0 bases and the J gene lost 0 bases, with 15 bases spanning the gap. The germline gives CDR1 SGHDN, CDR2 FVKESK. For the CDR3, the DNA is TGTGCCAGCAGCCAAGATCGGGGCGGGCCTAGCTCCTACGAGCAGTACTTC. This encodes CASSQDRGGPSSYEQYF.

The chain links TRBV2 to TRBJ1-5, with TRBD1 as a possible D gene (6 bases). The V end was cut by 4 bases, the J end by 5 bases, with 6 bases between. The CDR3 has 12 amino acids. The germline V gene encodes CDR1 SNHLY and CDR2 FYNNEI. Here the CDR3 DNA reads TGTGCCAGCAGTGCAGGGGATCAGCCCCAGCATTTT. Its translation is CASSAGDQPQHF.

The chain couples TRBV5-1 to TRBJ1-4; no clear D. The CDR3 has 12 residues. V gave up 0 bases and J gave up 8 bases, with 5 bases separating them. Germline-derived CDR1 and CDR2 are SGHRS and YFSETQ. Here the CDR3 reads CASSLGAEKLFF. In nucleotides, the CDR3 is TGCGCCAGCAGCTTGGGAGCCGAAAAACTGTTTTTT.

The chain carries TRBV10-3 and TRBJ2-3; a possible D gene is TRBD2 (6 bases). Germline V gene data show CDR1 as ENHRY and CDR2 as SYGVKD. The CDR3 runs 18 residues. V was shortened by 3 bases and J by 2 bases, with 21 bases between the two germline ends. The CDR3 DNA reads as TGTGCCATCAGTGAAAGGGAGACGGCGGGGTTCCCCACAGATACGCAGTATTTT. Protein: CAISERETAGFPTDTQYF.

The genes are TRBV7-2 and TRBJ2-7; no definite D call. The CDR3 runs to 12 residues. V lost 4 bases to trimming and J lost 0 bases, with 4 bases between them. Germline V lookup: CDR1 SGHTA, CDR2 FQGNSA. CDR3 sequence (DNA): TGTGCCAGCAGCTACGCCTCCTACGAGCAGTACTTC. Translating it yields CASSYASYEQYF.

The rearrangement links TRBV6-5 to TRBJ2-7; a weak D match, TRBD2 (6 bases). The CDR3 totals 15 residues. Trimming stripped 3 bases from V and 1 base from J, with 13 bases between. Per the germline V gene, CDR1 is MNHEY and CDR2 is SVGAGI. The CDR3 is CASSYAGRVSYEQYF. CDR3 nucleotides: TGTGCCAGCAGTTATGCGGGACGGGTGTCCTACGAGCAGTACTTC.

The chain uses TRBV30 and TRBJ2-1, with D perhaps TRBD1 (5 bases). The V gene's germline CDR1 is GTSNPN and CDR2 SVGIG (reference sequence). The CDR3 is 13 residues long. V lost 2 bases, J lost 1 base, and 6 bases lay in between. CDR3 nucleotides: TGTGCCTGGAGTAGGGGATCCTACAATGAGCAGTTCTTC. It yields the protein CAWSRGSYNEQFF. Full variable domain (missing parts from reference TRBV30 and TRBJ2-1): SQTIHQWPATLVQPVGSPLSLECTVEGTSNPNLYWYRQAAGRGLQLLFYSVGIGQISSEVPQNLSASRPQDRQFILSSKKLLLSDSGFYLCAWSRGSYNEQFFGPGTRLTVL.

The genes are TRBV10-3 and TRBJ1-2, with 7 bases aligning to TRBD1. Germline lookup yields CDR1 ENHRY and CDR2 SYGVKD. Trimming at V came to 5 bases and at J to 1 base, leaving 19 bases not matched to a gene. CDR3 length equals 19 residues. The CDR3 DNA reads TGTGCCATCAGTATCGCCCAAGGGACAGCGGGGAGCGATAACTATGGCTACACCTTC. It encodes CAISIAQGTAGSDNYGYTF.

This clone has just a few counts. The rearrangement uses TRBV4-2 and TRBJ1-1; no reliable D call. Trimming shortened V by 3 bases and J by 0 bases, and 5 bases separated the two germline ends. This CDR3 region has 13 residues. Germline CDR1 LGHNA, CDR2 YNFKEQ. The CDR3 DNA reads TGTGCCAGCAGCCAGCCTATGAACACTGAAGCTTTCTTT. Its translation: CASSQPMNTEAFF.

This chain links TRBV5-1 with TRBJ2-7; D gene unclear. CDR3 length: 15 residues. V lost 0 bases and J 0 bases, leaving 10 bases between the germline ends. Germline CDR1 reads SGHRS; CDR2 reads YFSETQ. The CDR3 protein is CASSLGFGTSYEQYF. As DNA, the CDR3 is TGCGCCAGCAGCTTGGGCTTCGGAACCTCCTACGAGCAGTACTTC.

In nucleotides, the CDR3 is TGCGCCAGCAGCCAAGGAAACCGAGGCGGGGAGCTGTTTTTT. Its translation is CASSQGNRGGELFF. V usage is TRBV4-3 and J usage is TRBJ2-2; D is undetermined. The germline V and J ends were trimmed by 1 base and 7 bases, with 10 bases remaining between them. Germline values: CDR1 LGHNA, CDR2 YSLEER. This CDR3 region has 14 residues.

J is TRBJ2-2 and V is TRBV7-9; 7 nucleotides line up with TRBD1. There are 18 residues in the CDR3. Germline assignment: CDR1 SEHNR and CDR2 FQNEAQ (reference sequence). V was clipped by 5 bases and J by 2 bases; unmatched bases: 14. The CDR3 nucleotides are TGTGCCAGCAGCCGAGGGGCCGGGACAGACTTAAACACCGGGGAGCTGTTTTTT. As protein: CASSRGAGTDLNTGELFF.

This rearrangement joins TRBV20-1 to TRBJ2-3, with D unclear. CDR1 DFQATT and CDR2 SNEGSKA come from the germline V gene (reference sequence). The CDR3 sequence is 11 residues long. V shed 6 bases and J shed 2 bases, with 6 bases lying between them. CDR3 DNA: TGCAGTGCGAGTTACACAGATACGCAGTATTTT. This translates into CSASYTDTQYF.

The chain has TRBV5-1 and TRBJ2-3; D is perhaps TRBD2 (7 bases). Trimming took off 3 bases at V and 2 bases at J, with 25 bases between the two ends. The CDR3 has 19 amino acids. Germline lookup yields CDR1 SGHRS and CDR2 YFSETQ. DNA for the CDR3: TGCGCCAGCAGCTATATTCCCCCAGGGGAGGGGATATTCACAGATACGCAGTATTTT. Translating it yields CASSYIPPGEGIFTDTQYF.

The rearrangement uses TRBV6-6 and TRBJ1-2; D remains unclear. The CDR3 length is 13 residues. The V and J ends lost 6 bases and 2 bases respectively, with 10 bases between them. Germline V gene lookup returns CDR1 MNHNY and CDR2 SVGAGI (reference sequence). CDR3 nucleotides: TGTGCCAGCAGCTCCGGGTCCAACTATGGCTACACCTTC. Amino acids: CASSSGSNYGYTF.

As DNA, the CDR3 is TGCGCCAGCAGCCATGGACAGCAAGAGACCCAGTACTTC. The encoded protein is CASSHGQQETQYF. The rearrangement joins TRBV5-1 to TRBJ2-5; D perhaps matches TRBD1 (6 bases). V dropped 4 bases and J dropped 2 bases, with 9 bases sitting between them. Looked up from germline, CDR1 is SGHRS and CDR2 is YFSETQ. The CDR3 contains 13 residues.

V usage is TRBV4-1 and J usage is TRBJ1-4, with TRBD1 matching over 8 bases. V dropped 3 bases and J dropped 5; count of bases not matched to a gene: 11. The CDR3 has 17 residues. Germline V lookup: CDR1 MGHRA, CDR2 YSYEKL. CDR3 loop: CASSQLTGQAMNEKLFF. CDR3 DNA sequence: TGCGCCAGCAGCCAGCTTACGGGACAGGCTATGAATGAAAAACTGTTTTTT.

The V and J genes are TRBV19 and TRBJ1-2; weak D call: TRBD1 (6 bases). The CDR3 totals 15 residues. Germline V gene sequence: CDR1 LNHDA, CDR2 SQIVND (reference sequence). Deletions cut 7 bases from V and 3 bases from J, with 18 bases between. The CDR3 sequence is CASNPMGGGDYGYTF. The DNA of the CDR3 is TGTGCCAGTAACCCTATGGGAGGGGGAGACTATGGCTACACCTTC. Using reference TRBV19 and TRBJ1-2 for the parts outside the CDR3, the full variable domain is DGGITQSPKYLFRKEGQNVTLSCEQNLNHDAMYWYRQDPGQGLRLIYYSQIVNDFQKGDIAEGYSVSREKKESFPLTVTSAQKNPTAFYLCASNPMGGGDYGYTFGSGTRLTVV.

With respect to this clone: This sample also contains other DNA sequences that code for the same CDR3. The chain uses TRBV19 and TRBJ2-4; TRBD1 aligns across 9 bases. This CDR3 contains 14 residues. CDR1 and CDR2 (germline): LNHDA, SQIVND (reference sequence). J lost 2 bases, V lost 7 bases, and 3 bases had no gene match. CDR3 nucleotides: TGTGCCAGTATGGACAGGGGAACCAAAAACATTCAGTACTTC. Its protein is CASMDRGTKNIQYF.

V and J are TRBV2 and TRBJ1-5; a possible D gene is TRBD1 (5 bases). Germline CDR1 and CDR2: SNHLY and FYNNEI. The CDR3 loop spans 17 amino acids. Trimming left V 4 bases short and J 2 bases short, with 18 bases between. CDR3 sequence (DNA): TGTGCCAGCAGTGGAGGCCAGGGCGTTTGGGGCAATCAGCCCCAGCATTTT. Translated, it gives CASSGGQGVWGNQPQHF.

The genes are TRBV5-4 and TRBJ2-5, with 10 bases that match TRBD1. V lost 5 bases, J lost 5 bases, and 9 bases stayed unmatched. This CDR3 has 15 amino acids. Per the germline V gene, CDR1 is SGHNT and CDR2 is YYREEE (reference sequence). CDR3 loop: CASSNGQGGSETQYF. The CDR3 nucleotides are TGTGCCAGCAGTAATGGACAGGGGGGATCGGAGACCCAGTACTTC.

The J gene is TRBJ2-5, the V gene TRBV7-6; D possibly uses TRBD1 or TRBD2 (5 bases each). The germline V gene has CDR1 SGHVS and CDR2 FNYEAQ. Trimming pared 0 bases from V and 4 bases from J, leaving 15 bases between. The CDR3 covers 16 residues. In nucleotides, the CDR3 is TGTGCCAGCAGCTTAGCGCCGTGGGGGACCGCAGAGACCCAGTACTTC. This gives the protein CASSLAPWGTAETQYF.

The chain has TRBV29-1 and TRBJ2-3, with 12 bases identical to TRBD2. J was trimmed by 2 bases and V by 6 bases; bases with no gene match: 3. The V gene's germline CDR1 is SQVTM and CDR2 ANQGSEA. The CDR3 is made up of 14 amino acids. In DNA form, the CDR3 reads TGCAGCGTCAGGACTAGCGGGGTCACAGATACGCAGTATTTT. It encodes CSVRTSGVTDTQYF.

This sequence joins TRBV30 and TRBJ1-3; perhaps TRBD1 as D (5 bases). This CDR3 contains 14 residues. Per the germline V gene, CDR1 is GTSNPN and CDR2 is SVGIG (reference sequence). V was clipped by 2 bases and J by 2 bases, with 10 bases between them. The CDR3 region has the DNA TGTGCCTGGAGTTTCAGGGAAACTGGAAACACCATATATTTT. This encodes CAWSFRETGNTIYF.

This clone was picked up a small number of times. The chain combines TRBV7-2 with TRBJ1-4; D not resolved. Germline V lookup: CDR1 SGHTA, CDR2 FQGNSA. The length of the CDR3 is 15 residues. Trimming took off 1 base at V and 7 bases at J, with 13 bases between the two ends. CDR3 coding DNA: TGTGCCAGCAGCTTAGTATCCGGGTCGAGTGAAAAACTGTTTTTT. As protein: CASSLVSGSSEKLFF.

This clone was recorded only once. The CDR3 DNA reads TGCAGCGCACAGGGGGGACAGGGGTCCCGTTGGAGCTCCTACAATGAGCAGTTCTTC. This encodes CSAQGGQGSRWSSYNEQFF. This chain links TRBV29-1 with TRBJ2-1; TRBD1 matches at 10 bases. Germline V gives CDR1 SQVTM, CDR2 ANQGSEA. J lost 0 bases, V lost 7 bases, and 18 bases had no gene match. The CDR3 extends over 19 amino acids.

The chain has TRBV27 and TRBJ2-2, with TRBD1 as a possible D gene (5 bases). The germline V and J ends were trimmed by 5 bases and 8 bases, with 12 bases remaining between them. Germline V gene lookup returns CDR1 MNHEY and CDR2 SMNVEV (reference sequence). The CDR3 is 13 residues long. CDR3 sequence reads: CASSLTETGELFF. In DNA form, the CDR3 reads TGTGCCAGCAGTCTGACAGAAACGGGGGAGCTGTTTTTT.

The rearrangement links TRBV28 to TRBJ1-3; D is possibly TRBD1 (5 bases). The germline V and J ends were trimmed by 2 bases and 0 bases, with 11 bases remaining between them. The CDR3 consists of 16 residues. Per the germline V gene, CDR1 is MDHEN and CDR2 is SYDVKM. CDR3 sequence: CASSLGGRFSGNTIYF. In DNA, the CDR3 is TGTGCCAGCAGTTTAGGGGGACGCTTCTCTGGAAACACCATATATTTT.